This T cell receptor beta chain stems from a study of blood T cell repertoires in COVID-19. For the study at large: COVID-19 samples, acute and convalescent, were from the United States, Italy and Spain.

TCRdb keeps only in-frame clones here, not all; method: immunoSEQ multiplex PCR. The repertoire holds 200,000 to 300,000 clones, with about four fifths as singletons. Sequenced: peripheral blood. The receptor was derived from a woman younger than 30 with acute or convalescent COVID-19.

CDR3 protein: CASSARGETQYF. CDR3 nucleotides: TGTGCCAGCAGCGCTAGGGGAGAGACCCAGTACTTC. This chain links TRBV7-9 with TRBJ2-5; D might be TRBD1 (5 bases). V was cut by 5 bases and J by 4 bases, with 8 bases left in between. Looked up from germline, CDR1 is SEHNR and CDR2 is FQNEAQ (reference sequence). The CDR3 has 12 residues.